The TCR beta chain described here comes from a study of cytomegalovirus exposure and HLA in healthy donors. Donors consisted of healthy bone marrow donors. Note on this clone: The target antigen is unknown.

The CDR3 is made up of 15 amino acids. Per the germline V gene, CDR1 is SGHNT and CDR2 is YENEEA. Trimming took 2 bases from V and 3 from J; bases not matched to a gene: 5. Both 60 Vbeta primers and 13 Jbeta primers went into the PCR. Libraries were prepared by immunoSEQ multiplex PCR; TCRdb keeps only in-frame clonotypes and omits some of them. The repertoire holds more than 150,000 clones, with 75% to 90% as singletons. Overall study findings and caveats: A few CMV-associated chains proved CMV antigen-specific in vitro. The Asian-associated ancestry cluster reportedly had fewer N-insertions than the roughly 700-donor mean in a later analysis.

The TCR was taken from a boy younger than 18 in good health and CMV-seronegative. This chain uses TRBV11-3 with TRBJ1-1, with 8 bases fitting TRBD1. Sequencing was done on a sample of PBMCs. As DNA, the CDR3 is TGTGCCAGCAGCTTAATCGGACAGGGCTACACTGAAGCTTTCTTT. This codes for CASSLIGQGYTEAFF.